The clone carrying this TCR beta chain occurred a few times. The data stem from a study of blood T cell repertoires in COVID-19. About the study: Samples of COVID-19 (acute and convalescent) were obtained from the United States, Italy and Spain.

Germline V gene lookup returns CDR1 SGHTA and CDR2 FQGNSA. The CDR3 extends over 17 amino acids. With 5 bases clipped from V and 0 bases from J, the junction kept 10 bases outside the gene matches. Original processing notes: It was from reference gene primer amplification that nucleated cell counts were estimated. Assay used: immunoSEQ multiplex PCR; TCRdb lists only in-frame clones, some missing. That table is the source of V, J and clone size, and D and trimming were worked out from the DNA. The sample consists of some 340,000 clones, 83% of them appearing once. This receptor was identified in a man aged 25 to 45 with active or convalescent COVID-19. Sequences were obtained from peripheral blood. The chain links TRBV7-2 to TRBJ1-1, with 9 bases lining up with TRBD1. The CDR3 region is CASSLGQGGGVNTEAFF. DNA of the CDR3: TGTGCCAGCAGCCTGGGACAGGGAGGAGGAGTGAACACTGAAGCTTTCTTT.